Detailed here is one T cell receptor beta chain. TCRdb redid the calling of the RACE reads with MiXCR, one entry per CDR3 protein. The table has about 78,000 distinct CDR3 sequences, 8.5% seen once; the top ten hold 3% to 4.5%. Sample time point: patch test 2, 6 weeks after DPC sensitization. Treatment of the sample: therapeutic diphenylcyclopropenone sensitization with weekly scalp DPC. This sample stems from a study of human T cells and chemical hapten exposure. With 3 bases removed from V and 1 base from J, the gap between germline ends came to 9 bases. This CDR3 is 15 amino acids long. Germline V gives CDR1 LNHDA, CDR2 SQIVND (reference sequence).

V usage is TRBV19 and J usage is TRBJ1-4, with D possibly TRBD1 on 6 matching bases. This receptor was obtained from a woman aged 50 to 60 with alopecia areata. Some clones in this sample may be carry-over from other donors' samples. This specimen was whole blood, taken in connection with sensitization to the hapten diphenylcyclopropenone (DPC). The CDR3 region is CASSIPTGTNEKLFF. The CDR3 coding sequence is TGTGCCAGTAGTATTCCGACAGGAACTAATGAAAAACTGTTTTTT. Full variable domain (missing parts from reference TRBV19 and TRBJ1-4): DGGITQSPKYLFRKEGQNVTLSCEQNLNHDAMYWYRQDPGQGLRLIYYSQIVNDFQKGDIAEGYSVSREKKESFPLTVTSAQKNPTAFYLCASSIPTGTNEKLFFGSGTQLSVL.